One and the same sample provided the 6 T cell receptor beta chains below, sequenced in a study of blood T cells in healthy people across ages. It was with a sample-barcoded 5' primer and a J-beta primer mix that a second PCR of roughly 7 to 12 cycles was run. Each CDR3 protein gets one entry after TCRdb re-called the 5' RACE reads with MiXCR. The sample holds about 1.5 million distinct CDR3 sequences, 40% to 45% seen once. The source material was blood. These receptors originate from a woman in her late teens or twenties in good health.

This chain joins TRBV12-3 or TRBV12-4 and TRBJ2-6; D is perhaps TRBD1 (8 bases). Trimming stripped 3 bases from V and 0 bases from J, with 24 bases between. CDR3 length equals 21 residues. CDR3 amino acids: CASSFSSSNRGGLSGANVLTF. The CDR3 DNA follows: TGTGCCAGCAGTTTCTCTTCCTCCAACAGGGGGGGACTCTCTGGGGCCAACGTCCTGACTTTC.

V is TRBV29-1 and J is TRBJ2-7; 10 bases agree with TRBD2. Looked up from germline, CDR1 is SQVTM and CDR2 is ANQGSEA. V lost 7 bases and J lost 7; bases outside the gene matches: 10. The CDR3 runs to 13 residues. CDR3 loop: CSASGRAYNEQYF. CDR3 nucleotides: TGCAGCGCAAGCGGGAGGGCCTACAATGAGCAGTACTTC.

The rearrangement uses TRBV30 and TRBJ2-1; 9 nucleotides agree with TRBD2. Trimming cost V 3 bases and J 7 bases; bases outside gene matches: 10. The CDR3 spans 15 residues. From germline, CDR1 is GTSNPN and CDR2 SVGIG (reference sequence). The CDR3 region has the DNA TGTGCCTGGAGCCGCGGACTAGCGATGGGGAATGAGCAGTTCTTC. Protein sequence: CAWSRGLAMGNEQFF.

There are a few counts of this clonotype. At one end, the junction sequence differs from germline, possibly due to a read error. The rearrangement uses TRBV7-7 and TRBJ2-5; D may match TRBD1 or TRBD2 (6 bases each). The CDR3 loop spans 15 amino acids. From germline, CDR1 is SSHAT and CDR2 FNYEAQ (reference sequence). CDR3 nucleotides: TGTGCTAGCAAACCCAGCGGGCAGGGGATAGAGACCCAGTACTTC. This sequence encodes CASKPSGQGIETQYF.

This clonotype was observed a few times. The CDR3, as DNA: TGTGCCAGCAGCCAACAGGGTTTCGGCAATGAGCAGTTCTTC. Translating gives CASSQQGFGNEQFF. The chain links TRBV3-1 to TRBJ2-1, with D perhaps TRBD1 (5 bases). CDR1 is LGHDT and CDR2 is YNNKEL in the germline V gene (reference sequence). Trimming shortened V by 2 bases and J by 6 bases, and 11 bases separated the two germline ends. The CDR3 runs 14 residues.

The chain couples TRBV12-5 to TRBJ1-1, with D unresolved. V was clipped by 7 bases and J by 0 bases, with 6 bases between them. The CDR3 totals 12 residues. Germline CDR1 is LGHNT and CDR2 is FRNRAP. The CDR3 loop is CASVGMNTEAFF. In DNA form, the CDR3 reads TGTGCTAGTGTCGGAATGAACACTGAAGCTTTCTTT.